This T cell receptor (beta chain) stems from a study of blood T cell repertoires in COVID-19. Background on the study: Whether acute or convalescent, the COVID-19 samples came from the United States, Italy and Spain.

Per the original methods: Cell counts per sample came from amplifying reference gene primers. Profiling relied on immunoSEQ multiplex PCR, and the TCRdb table lists in-frame clones only, not all of them. V, J and clone size reflect that table, while D and trimming were determined from the DNA. The table lists some 250,000 clones, more than 65% of them singletons. CDR3 length: 16 amino acids. Germline V CDR1 and CDR2: LGHDT, YNNKEL (reference sequence). V lost 1 base to trimming and J lost 0 bases; unmatched junction nucleotides: 5. The sequenced sample consisted of peripheral blood. This TCR was sampled from a woman older than 75 with acute or convalescent COVID-19. The chain uses TRBV3-1 (or the pseudogene TRBV3-2) and TRBJ2-7; TRBD1 matches at 8 bases. The CDR3 nucleotides are TGTGCCAGCAGCCAAGTATGGACAGGGAGCTCCTACGAGCAGTACTTC. Translated, it gives CASSQVWTGSSYEQYF.